The 4 T cell receptor beta chains given below trace back to one sample, sequenced in a study of PD-1 blockade in classical Hodgkin lymphoma. The method was immunoSEQ multiplex PCR; TCRdb's version includes in-frame clones alone and lacks a portion of them. This sample yields some 100,000 clones, of which about 89% are seen a single time; around 6.6% belongs to the top ten. Each patient's relapse followed autologous stem cell transplantation, and brentuximab vedotin exposure varied. Sample: peripheral blood mononuclear cells (PBMCs), taken before the second cycle of nivolumab. The origin of the receptors is a human donor with classical Hodgkin lymphoma.

The chain links TRBV6-6 to TRBJ2-1; possibly TRBD1 for D (5 bases). V gave up 6 bases and J gave up 0 bases, with 12 bases separating them. The CDR3 is made up of 15 amino acids. CDR1 and CDR2 (germline): MNHNY, SVGAGI (reference sequence). The CDR3 sequence is CASRDTPNSYNEQFF. CDR3 DNA sequence: TGTGCCAGCAGGGACACCCCAAACTCCTACAATGAGCAGTTCTTC.

This clone has more than one count but fewer than ten. The V gene is TRBV6-1, the J gene TRBJ1-2; TRBD1 is a possible D gene (5 bases). V was cut by 2 bases and J by 9 bases, with 19 bases left in between. Looked up from germline, CDR1 is MNHNS and CDR2 is SASEGT. The length of the CDR3 is 15 residues. CDR3 amino acids: CASSERDDGGGSYTF. The CDR3 nucleotides read TGTGCCAGCAGTGAAAGGGACGACGGCGGGGGGAGCTACACCTTC.

The V gene is TRBV7-6, the J gene TRBJ2-7; D is unclear. This CDR3 contains 14 residues. Deletions cut 5 bases from V and 0 bases from J, with 11 bases between. Germline lookup yields CDR1 SGHVS and CDR2 FNYEAQ. In DNA form, the CDR3 reads TGTGCCAGCAGCAAAAACACAGTCTCCTACGAGCAGTACTTC. It codes for CASSKNTVSYEQYF.

This chain uses TRBV2 with TRBJ1-2, with D uncertain. CDR1 and CDR2 from the germline V gene are SNHLY and FYNNEI. Trimming cost V 9 bases and J 9 bases, with 23 bases left between them. This CDR3 comprises 14 residues. This CDR3 is CARCRKGSGIRYTF. Written as DNA, the CDR3 is TGTGCCAGGTGCAGAAAGGGATCGGGGATCCGCTACACCTTC.